These 2 T cell receptor beta chains came from one sample sequenced in a study of liver allograft versus peripheral blood T cells. Study-wide context: Peripheral blood of the recipients supplied T cell receptor repertoires that were compared with those in transplanted livers.

A single record per CDR3 protein comes from TCRdb applying MiXCR to the reads. The repertoire consists of some 4,000 distinct CDR3 sequences, with approximately 15% occurring once and the leading ten covering around 20%. The receptors here all came from a human patient who had a liver transplant. Some of the T cells may derive from the graft donor.

This clonotype came up a few times. The chain carries TRBV14 and TRBJ2-1; TRBD1 matches at 7 bases. Germline values: CDR1 SGHDN, CDR2 FVKESK. J lost 6 bases, V lost 4 bases, and 3 bases had no gene match. The CDR3 extends over 13 amino acids. The CDR3 DNA reads as TGTGCCAGCAGCCCCTGGACAGGCAATGAGCAGTTCTTC. Its protein product is CASSPWTGNEQFF.

This clonotype was counted between two and nine times. This chain links TRBV12-3 or TRBV12-4 with TRBJ1-1; the D gene is possibly TRBD1 (5 bases). The CDR3 is made up of 12 amino acids. Between the trimmed V and J ends, which lost 7 bases and 8 bases, there was a span of 14 bases. The CDR3, as DNA: TGTGCCAGCAACGTCCTGGGGGGAGAAGCTTTCTTT. Protein sequence: CASNVLGGEAFF.